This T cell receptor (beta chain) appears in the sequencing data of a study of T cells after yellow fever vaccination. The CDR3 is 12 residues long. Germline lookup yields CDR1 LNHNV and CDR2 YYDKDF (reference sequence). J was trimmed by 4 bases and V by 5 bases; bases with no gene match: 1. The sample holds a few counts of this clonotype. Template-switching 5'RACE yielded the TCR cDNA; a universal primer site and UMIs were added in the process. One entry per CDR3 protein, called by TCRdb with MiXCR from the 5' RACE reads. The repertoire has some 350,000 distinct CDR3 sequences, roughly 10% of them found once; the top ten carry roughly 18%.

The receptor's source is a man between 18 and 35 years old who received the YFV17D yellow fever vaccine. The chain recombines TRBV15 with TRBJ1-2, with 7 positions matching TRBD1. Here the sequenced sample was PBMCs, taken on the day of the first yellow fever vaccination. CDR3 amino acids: CATSGDSYGYTF. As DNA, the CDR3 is TGTGCCACCAGCGGGGACAGCTATGGCTACACCTTC.